This T cell receptor (beta chain) comes out of a study of cytomegalovirus exposure and HLA in healthy donors. Only a few counts were recorded for this clone. The germline gives CDR1 GTSNPN, CDR2 SVGIG (reference sequence). The CDR3 spans 13 residues. J gave up 5 bases and V 3 bases, and 4 bases lay outside the gene matches. Both 60 Vbeta primers and 13 Jbeta primers went into the PCR. Generated by immunoSEQ multiplex PCR, the TCRdb table keeps only in-frame clones and is missing some. The sample holds more than 120,000 clones; roughly 80% are singletons and the top ten take 2.9%. The sequencing input was PBMCs. The chain couples TRBV30 to TRBJ1-2, with 9 bases fitting TRBD1. The receptor was derived from a woman aged 25 to 45 in good health and CMV-seronegative. CDR3 nucleotides: TGTGCCTGGAGAGGACAGGGGAAATATGGCTACACCTTC. This sequence encodes CAWRGQGKYGYTF.